This passage covers 10 T cell receptor beta chains from one sample sequenced in a study of cytomegalovirus exposure and HLA in healthy donors. Primers: 60 Vbeta forward and 13 Jbeta reverse. Profiling relied on immunoSEQ multiplex PCR, and the TCRdb table lists in-frame clones only, not all of them. The repertoire has about 100,000 clones, approximately 85% of them found once; the top ten carry about 3.9%. The sequencing input was PBMCs. The origin of the receptors is a man under 40 in good health and CMV-seronegative.

This chain joins TRBV28 and TRBJ2-2; D is perhaps TRBD2 (7 bases). CDR3 length: 15 residues. Germline loops: CDR1 MDHEN, CDR2 SYDVKM. V was pared by 6 bases and J by 6 bases, with 17 bases between. The CDR3 loop is CASSLTGGGSGELFF. The DNA of the CDR3 is TGTGCCAGCAGCCTAACGGGGGGCGGGTCCGGGGAGCTGTTTTTT.

The chain combines TRBV19 with TRBJ2-1; 8 nucleotides align to TRBD2. Germline CDR1 LNHDA, CDR2 SQIVND (reference sequence). With 5 bases clipped from V and 8 bases from J, the junction kept 14 bases outside the gene matches. This CDR3 comprises 16 residues. This CDR3 is CASSPGGIAGIYEQFF. CDR3 coding DNA: TGTGCCAGTAGTCCAGGAGGGATAGCGGGAATCTATGAGCAGTTCTTC.

The CDR3 region is CASSFEPGLAGGPIYEQYF. CDR3 nucleotide sequence: TGTGCCAGCAGCTTCGAGCCCGGACTAGCGGGGGGCCCTATATACGAGCAGTACTTC. The rearrangement uses TRBV12-1 and TRBJ2-7; the table's TRBD2 call for D was not verified on the DNA. TRBV12-1 is a recognized pseudogene. The CDR3 has 19 residues.

Concerning this clone: In the same sample, other DNA sequences code for this CDR3. The rearrangement joins TRBV9 to TRBJ2-7; D is ambiguous. V was clipped by 0 bases and J by 4 bases, with 8 bases between them. This CDR3 has 13 residues. Germline V gene lookup returns CDR1 SGDLS and CDR2 YYNGEE. DNA for the CDR3: TGTGCCAGCAGCGTAGGCAGTTCTTACGAGCAGTACTTC. The encoded protein is CASSVGSSYEQYF.

This clone was counted between two and nine times. The genes are TRBV6-5 and TRBJ2-5, with 14 bases that match TRBD2. CDR1 and CDR2 from the germline V gene are MNHEY and SVGAGI. Trimming cost V 4 bases and J 5 bases; bases outside gene matches: 6. This CDR3 spans 16 amino acids. In DNA, the CDR3 is TGTGCCAGCAGTTCCCCGGGACTAGCGGGAGTCGAGACCCAGTACTTC. This sequence encodes CASSSPGLAGVETQYF.

This chain joins TRBV6-6 and TRBJ1-4; D not certain. Trimming shortened V by 2 bases and J by 4 bases, and 5 bases separated the two germline ends. Germline V gives CDR1 MNHNY, CDR2 SVGAGI (reference sequence). The CDR3 covers 13 residues. The CDR3 nucleotides are TGTGCCAGCAGTTACCGGTTTAATGAAAAACTGTTTTTT. It encodes CASSYRFNEKLFF.

The chain has TRBV14 and TRBJ2-7; weak D call: TRBD2 (7 bases). This CDR3 has 18 residues. Per the germline V gene, CDR1 is SGHDN and CDR2 is FVKESK. The V end lost 4 bases, the J end lost 0 bases, and 22 bases lay between the germline ends. The CDR3 here is CASSPLAYGGGRSYEQYF. Here the CDR3 DNA reads TGTGCCAGCAGCCCCTTGGCCTATGGCGGGGGCCGCTCCTACGAGCAGTACTTC.

The chain is built from TRBV30 and TRBJ1-5, with 8 nucleotides matching TRBD1. The junction had 7 bases not matched to a gene; V was cut back by 3 bases and J by 6 bases. The V gene's germline CDR1 is GTSNPN and CDR2 SVGIG (reference sequence). CDR3 size: 14 residues. The CDR3 here is CAWSSGQDGQPQHF. In nucleotides, the CDR3 is TGTGCCTGGAGCTCGGGACAGGATGGTCAGCCCCAGCATTTT.

This clone appeared a single time. At one of its ends the junction is not consistent with the germline gene, which may arise from a read error. The genes are TRBV5-8 and TRBJ2-5; D unclear. The germline V gene has CDR1 SGHTS and CDR2 YDEGEE. The CDR3 covers 13 residues. CDR3 DNA sequence: TGTGCCAGCACCTTGTCCTACCAAGAGACCCAGTACTTC. Protein sequence: CASTLSYQETQYF. The full variable domain, completed using reference TRBV5-8 and TRBJ2-5, is EAGVTQSPTHLIKTRGQQATLRCSPISGHTSVYWYQQALGLGLQFLLWYDEGEERNRGNFPPRFSGRQFPNYSSELNVNALELEDSALYLCASTLSYQETQYFGPGTRLLVL.

V and J are TRBV6-6 and TRBJ1-1; D is ambiguous. The CDR3 sequence is 11 residues long. The germline V and J ends were trimmed by 6 bases and 1 base, with 3 bases remaining between them. Germline CDR1 MNHNY, CDR2 SVGAGI (reference sequence). The DNA for the CDR3 is TGTGCCAGCAGCAAGAACACTGAAGCTTTCTTT. This codes for CASSKNTEAFF.